This T cell receptor (beta chain) originates from a study of blood T cell repertoires in COVID-19. Study at large: Sites in the United States, Italy and Spain provided acute and convalescent COVID-19 samples. In each case, the material was cDNA or gDNA derived from T cells, B-cell-depleted T cells, or PBMCs.

This clone appeared once. Original handling: Estimation of nucleated cell counts was performed using reference gene primer amplification. Sequenced by immunoSEQ multiplex PCR; TCRdb stores in-frame clones only, minus some. D and trimming come from the DNA, and the V and J calls and clone size come from that table. Altogether some 77,000 clones are present, 70% to 85% being singletons, with the ten largest covering roughly 30%. This receptor was taken from a man aged 65 to 79 with acute or convalescent COVID-19. The material sequenced was peripheral blood.

CDR3 loop: CASSIGTSSYNEQFF. For the CDR3, the DNA is TGTGCCAGCAGTATAGGGACTAGCAGCTACAATGAGCAGTTCTTC. This sequence joins TRBV25-1 and TRBJ2-1; 9 bases match TRBD2. The germline gives CDR1 MGHDK, CDR2 SYGVNS. The CDR3 totals 15 residues. The J segment lost 3 bases and the V segment lost 5 bases, leaving 5 bases of the junction unmatched.